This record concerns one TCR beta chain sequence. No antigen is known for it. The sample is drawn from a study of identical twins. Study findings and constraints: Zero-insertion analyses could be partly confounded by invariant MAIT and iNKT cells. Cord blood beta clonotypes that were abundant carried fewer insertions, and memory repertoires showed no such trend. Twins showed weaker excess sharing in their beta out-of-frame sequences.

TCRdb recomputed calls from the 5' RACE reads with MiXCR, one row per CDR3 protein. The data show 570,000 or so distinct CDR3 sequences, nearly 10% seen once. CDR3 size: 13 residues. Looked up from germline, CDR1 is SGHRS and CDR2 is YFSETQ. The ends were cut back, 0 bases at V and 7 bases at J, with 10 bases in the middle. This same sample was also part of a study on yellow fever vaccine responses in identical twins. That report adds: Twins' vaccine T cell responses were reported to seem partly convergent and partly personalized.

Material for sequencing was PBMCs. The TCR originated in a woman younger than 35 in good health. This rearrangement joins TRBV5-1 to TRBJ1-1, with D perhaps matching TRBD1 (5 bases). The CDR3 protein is CASSLAGIGEAFF. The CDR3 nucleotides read TGCGCCAGCAGCTTGGCAGGGATAGGTGAAGCTTTCTTT.